These 21 T cell receptor beta chains share one sample of origin, sequenced in a study of T cell changes during pregnancy in multiple sclerosis. Method: immunoSEQ multiplex PCR; TCRdb's copy keeps in-frame clones and lacks some. This sample has about 40,000 clones, with about 90% found just once. The source was CD4+ T cells from peripheral blood mononuclear cells, collected in the third trimester of pregnancy. Receptor source: a female donor in good health, enrolled as a control in a pregnancy study.

The chain is built from TRBV19 and TRBJ2-2, with 11 bases lining up with TRBD2. This CDR3 is 16 amino acids long. V lost 7 bases and J lost 6; bases outside the gene matches: 10. CDR1 is LNHDA, CDR2 SQIVND, per germline (reference sequence). The CDR3 DNA reads as TGTGCCAGTATTGCGATTACTAGCGGGAGCGCCGGGGAGCTGTTTTTT. It translates to CASIAITSGSAGELFF.

This chain links TRBV30 with TRBJ1-3, with D hard to call. The CDR3 is made up of 13 amino acids. V was pared by 7 bases and J by 0 bases, with 10 bases between. CDR1 is GTSNPN, CDR2 SVGIG, per germline (reference sequence). This CDR3 is CAYELASGNTIYF. CDR3 bases: TGTGCCTACGAATTGGCCTCTGGAAACACCATATATTTT.

This clone occurred a few times. The rearrangement joins TRBV14 to TRBJ1-1, with D possibly being TRBD1 (5 bases). Germline V gives CDR1 SGHDN, CDR2 FVKESK. This CDR3 is 15 amino acids long. Trimming took off 4 bases at V and 4 bases at J, with 16 bases between the two ends. The CDR3 region is CASSLLGLGGTEAFF. CDR3 bases: TGTGCCAGCAGCCTACTTGGTCTGGGGGGCACTGAAGCTTTCTTT.

This clone was detected only once. The chain is built from TRBV2 and TRBJ1-6; D gene ambiguous. CDR1 and CDR2 from the germline V gene are SNHLY and FYNNEI. The CDR3 contains 11 residues. The V gene lost 8 bases and the J gene lost 7 bases, with 6 bases spanning the gap. The CDR3 nucleotides are TGTGCCAGCGAGAGCAATTCACCCCTCCACTTT. This gives the protein CASESNSPLHF.

The CDR3 loop reads CAWSASPGGKLFF. The CDR3 DNA reads as TGTGCCTGGAGTGCCTCCCCGGGGGGAAAACTGTTTTTT. V is TRBV30 and J is TRBJ1-4, with D possibly matching TRBD1 (5 bases). V dropped 1 base and J dropped 10 bases, with 13 bases sitting between them. Germline V gene sequence: CDR1 GTSNPN, CDR2 SVGIG (reference sequence). The CDR3 loop spans 13 amino acids.

The rearrangement joins TRBV5-6 to TRBJ1-4; no clear D gene. Germline lookup yields CDR1 SGHDT and CDR2 YYEEEE. Trimming left V 3 bases short and J 7 bases short, with 10 bases between. The length of the CDR3 is 13 residues. Here the CDR3 reads CASSSRVVEKLFF. CDR3 bases: TGTGCCAGCAGCTCCCGGGTTGTTGAAAAACTGTTTTTT.

The chain couples TRBV20-1 to TRBJ2-7, with no clear D. Trimming pared 3 bases from V and 0 bases from J, leaving 3 bases between. The CDR3 is 11 residues long. Looked up from germline, CDR1 is DFQATT and CDR2 is SNEGSKA (reference sequence). This CDR3 is CSASGSYEQYF. The CDR3 DNA reads TGCAGTGCTAGCGGCTCCTACGAGCAGTACTTC.

The V and J genes are TRBV7-9 and TRBJ1-2, with 8 positions matching TRBD1. CDR1 is SEHNR and CDR2 is FQNEAQ in the germline V gene (reference sequence). CDR3 size: 14 residues. The ends lost 5 bases at V and 6 bases at J; junction bases unmatched: 8. This CDR3 reads CASSPQGAQDGYTF. CDR3 in DNA: TGTGCCAGCAGCCCGCAGGGGGCGCAAGATGGCTACACCTTC.

The rearrangement links TRBV28 to TRBJ1-2, with D maybe TRBD1 (5 bases). The CDR3 extends over 13 amino acids. V was trimmed by 8 bases and J by 1 base, leaving 11 bases between them. CDR1 and CDR2 from the germline V gene are MDHEN and SYDVKM. The chain's CDR3 is CASGQQVNYGYTF. CDR3 coding DNA: TGTGCCAGCGGACAACAGGTTAACTATGGCTACACCTTC.

The chain combines TRBV7-6 with TRBJ2-3; 10 positions match TRBD2. The CDR3 extends over 16 amino acids. V trimming: 2 bases; J trimming: 3 bases; junction bases outside the gene matches: 5. CDR1 SGHVS and CDR2 FNYEAQ come from the germline V gene. CDR3 DNA: TGTGCCAGCAGCTTACTGAGCGGGAGGGGTACAGATACGCAGTATTTT. Its translation: CASSLLSGRGTDTQYF. Full variable domain (outside the CDR3, taken from reference TRBV7-6 and TRBJ2-3): GAGVSQSPRYKVTKRGQDVALRCDPISGHVSLYWYRQALGQGPEFLTYFNYEAQQDKSGLPNDRFSAERPEGSISTLTIQRTEQRDSAMYRCASSLLSGRGTDTQYFGPGTRLTVL.

The CDR3 spells CASGMWPGVHNEQFF. The CDR3 region has the DNA TGTGCCAGCGGTATGTGGCCGGGAGTCCACAATGAGCAGTTCTTC. The V gene is TRBV7-2, the J gene TRBJ2-1, with a weak D call TRBD2 (6 bases). The V and J ends lost 8 bases and 5 bases respectively, with 19 bases between them. Germline assignment: CDR1 SGHTA and CDR2 FQGNSA. CDR3 length: 15 amino acids.

The rearrangement joins TRBV19 to TRBJ1-1; 8 bases line up with TRBD1. The V segment lost 1 base and the J segment 11 bases; nucleotides outside the gene matches: 9. From germline, CDR1 is LNHDA and CDR2 SQIVND (reference sequence). This CDR3 contains 14 residues. The CDR3 DNA reads TGTGCCAGTAGTATAGGACGCACAGGGGGACGGGCTTTCTTT. This gives the protein CASSIGRTGGRAFF.

This chain joins TRBV5-5 and TRBJ1-1; D possibly corresponds to TRBD1 (5 bases). The CDR3 sequence is 14 residues long. Germline loops: CDR1 SGHKS, CDR2 YYEKEE (reference sequence). The V end lost 4 bases, the J end lost 5 bases, and 15 bases lay between the germline ends. The CDR3 protein is CASSNTRGRTEAFF. As DNA, the CDR3 is TGTGCCAGCAGCAACACACGGGGGAGGACTGAAGCTTTCTTT.

DNA of the CDR3: TGTGCCAGCAGCCAAGTCTCGCCGGGACAGGATGGCTACACCTTC. This translates into CASSQVSPGQDGYTF. This chain uses TRBV28 with TRBJ1-2, with 8 positions matching TRBD1. This CDR3 is built from 15 residues. The trim removed 6 bases at V and 6 bases at J, leaving 12 bases unmatched. CDR1 is MDHEN and CDR2 is SYDVKM in the germline V gene.

The rearrangement uses TRBV7-2 and TRBJ1-2; no clear D. V lost 3 bases to trimming and J lost 0 bases, with 5 bases between them. The CDR3 has 13 amino acids. Looked up from germline, CDR1 is SGHTA and CDR2 is FQGNSA. The CDR3 is CASSFPANYGYTF. In nucleotides, the CDR3 is TGTGCCAGCAGCTTTCCGGCTAACTATGGCTACACCTTC.

This clone has just one count. The chain carries TRBV7-6 and TRBJ2-7; D unclear. The CDR3 extends over 14 amino acids. In germline, CDR1 is SGHVS, CDR2 FNYEAQ. V was clipped by 1 base and J by 2 bases, with 9 bases between them. DNA of the CDR3: TGTGCCAGCAGCTTAGGAACTTACCCCTACGAGCAGTACTTC. Its translation is CASSLGTYPYEQYF.

This rearrangement joins TRBV7-2 to TRBJ2-1; unclear D gene. CDR1 and CDR2 (germline): SGHTA, FQGNSA. Trimming shortened V by 4 bases and J by 4 bases, and 20 bases separated the two germline ends. The CDR3 extends over 17 amino acids. CDR3 residues: CASSSVFDFSTYNEQFF. As DNA, the CDR3 is TGTGCCAGCAGCTCAGTGTTCGACTTCTCCACATACAATGAGCAGTTCTTC.

As concerns this clone: Its ends do not fully match the called genes, so a read error is possible. The chain carries TRBV7-7 and TRBJ2-7, with 13 bases aligning to TRBD2. Germline-derived CDR1 and CDR2 are SSHAT and FNYEAQ (reference sequence). The CDR3 extends over 15 amino acids. The CDR3 sequence: CASSPGTSGAYEQYF. For the CDR3, the DNA is TGTGCTAGCAGCCCGGGGACTAGCGGGGCCTACGAGCAGTACTTC.

In DNA form, the CDR3 reads TGTGCCTGTGACAAGGGGACTGGAAACACCATATATTTT. As protein: CACDKGTGNTIYF. This chain links TRBV30 with TRBJ1-3; a possible D gene is TRBD1 (5 bases). V was pared by 6 bases and J by 2 bases, with 11 bases between. Germline V gene lookup returns CDR1 GTSNPN and CDR2 SVGIG (reference sequence). The CDR3 has 13 residues.

The V and J genes are TRBV11-2 and TRBJ1-6, with unresolved D. Germline CDR1 SGHAT, CDR2 FQNNGV. The CDR3 is 13 amino acids. The V end was cut by 1 base, the J end by 9 bases, with 7 bases between. The CDR3 spells CASSLAPRSPLHF. In nucleotides, the CDR3 is TGTGCCAGCAGCTTAGCCCCCCGTTCACCCCTCCACTTT.

This clone is deemed medium-sized. The chain couples TRBV10-1 to TRBJ1-6; a weak D match, TRBD1 (5 bases). The germline V gene encodes CDR1 WNHNN and CDR2 SYGVQD (reference sequence). The CDR3 sequence is 13 residues long. Trimming took off 4 bases at V and 12 bases at J, with 13 bases between the two ends. CDR3 residues: CASSGGPQEPLHF. CDR3 nucleotides: TGCGCCAGCAGTGGGGGCCCCCAGGAACCCCTCCACTTT.